This T cell receptor (beta chain) was captured in a study of vaccination and CD4 T cells after COVID-19. Treatment given: roughly 10-day PBMC culture with coronavirus spike peptide pools or control peptides (ViraFEST assay). Sequencing of cultured CD4+ T cell DNA used the Oncomine TCR Beta short-read assay. TCRdb redid the calling of the PCR reads with MiXCR, one entry per CDR3 protein. Of around 14,000 distinct CDR3 sequences listed, less than 70% are singletons. The CDR3 is 17 residues long. Germline CDR1 is MDHEN and CDR2 is SYDVKM. As to this clonotype: Its antigen is unidentified. One end of the junction fails to match germline, which may point to a read error.

The sequencing used CD4+ T cells from blood, cultured in vitro, collected before SARS-CoV-2 vaccination. The TCR was taken from a human donor who had recovered from COVID-19. The gene calls are TRBV28 and TRBJ1-3; TRBD1 agrees at 9 bases. The CDR3 spells CASSRPGQGHSGSTIYF. The CDR3, as DNA: TGTGCCAGCAGTAGACCGGGACAGGGACACTCTGGAAGCACCATATATTTT.